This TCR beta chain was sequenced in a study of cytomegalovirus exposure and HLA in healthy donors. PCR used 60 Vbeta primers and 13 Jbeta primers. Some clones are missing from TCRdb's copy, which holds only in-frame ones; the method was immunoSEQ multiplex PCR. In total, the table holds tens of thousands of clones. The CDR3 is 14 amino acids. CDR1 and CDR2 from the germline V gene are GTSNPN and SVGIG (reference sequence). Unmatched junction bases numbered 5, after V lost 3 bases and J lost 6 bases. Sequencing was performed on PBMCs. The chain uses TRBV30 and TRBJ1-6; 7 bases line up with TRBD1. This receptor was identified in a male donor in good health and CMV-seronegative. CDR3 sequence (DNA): TGTGCCTGGAGAGCACAGGGGCGTAATTCACCCCTCCACTTT. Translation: CAWRAQGRNSPLHF. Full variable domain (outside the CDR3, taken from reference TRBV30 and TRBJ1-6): SQTIHQWPATLVQPVGSPLSLECTVEGTSNPNLYWYRQAAGRGLQLLFYSVGIGQISSEVPQNLSASRPQDRQFILSSKKLLLSDSGFYLCAWRAQGRNSPLHFGNGTRLTVT.